This T cell receptor beta chain was captured in a study of spatial heterogeneity in lung cancer. At the level of the study: More beta-chain than alpha-chain sequences were consistently detected. There were, on average, more than 8.5 raw-read appearances for each unique TCR and UMI combination.

CDR1 is SGHDN and CDR2 is FVKESK in the germline V gene. This CDR3 region has 15 residues. V lost 4 bases and J lost 4, with 16 bases in between. The time point: sample taken at primary tumor resection. Tumor, nontumor lung or frozen PBMC supplied whole RNA, sequenced without sorting. The cohort: some 73 early-stage, untreated non-small cell lung cancer patients. Single TCR cDNA molecules each had their own unique molecular identifier. MiXCR was run by TCRdb on the 5' RACE reads, yielding one entry per CDR3 protein. The sample includes fewer than 25,000 distinct CDR3 sequences, roughly 3% of them seen just once. This clonotype was seen repeatedly, ten times or more.

The sample consisted of PBMCs, taken at surgery. The source of this sequence is a female donor with early-stage non-small cell lung cancer. The chain couples TRBV14 to TRBJ1-1, with a weak D call TRBD1 (6 bases). This CDR3 reads CASSPTGIPSTEAFF. CDR3 nucleotides: TGTGCCAGCAGCCCTACAGGGATCCCTTCCACTGAAGCTTTCTTT.